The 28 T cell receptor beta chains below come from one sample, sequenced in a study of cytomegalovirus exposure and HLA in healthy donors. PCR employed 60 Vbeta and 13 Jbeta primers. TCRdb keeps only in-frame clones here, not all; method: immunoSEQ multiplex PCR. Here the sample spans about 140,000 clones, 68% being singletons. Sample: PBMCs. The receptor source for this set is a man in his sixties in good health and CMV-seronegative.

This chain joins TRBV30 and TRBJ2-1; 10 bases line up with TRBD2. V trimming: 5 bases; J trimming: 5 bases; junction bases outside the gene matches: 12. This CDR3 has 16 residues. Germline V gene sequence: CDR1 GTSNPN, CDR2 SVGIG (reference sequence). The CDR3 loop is CAWSYGTSENNNEQFF. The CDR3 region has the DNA TGTGCCTGGTCATACGGGACTAGCGAGAACAACAATGAGCAGTTCTTC.

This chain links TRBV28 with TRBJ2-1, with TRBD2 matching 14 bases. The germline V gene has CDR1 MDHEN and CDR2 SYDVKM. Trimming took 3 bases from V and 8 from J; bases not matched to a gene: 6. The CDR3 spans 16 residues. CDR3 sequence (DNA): TGTGCCAGCAGTTTTGGGGGACTAGCGGGAGTCTATGAGCAGTTCTTC. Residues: CASSFGGLAGVYEQFF.

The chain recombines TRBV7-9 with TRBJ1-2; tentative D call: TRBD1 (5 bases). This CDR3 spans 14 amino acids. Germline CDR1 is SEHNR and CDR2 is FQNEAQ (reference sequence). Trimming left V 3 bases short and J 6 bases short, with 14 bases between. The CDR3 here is CASSFDSVSDGYTF. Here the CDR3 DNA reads TGTGCCAGCAGCTTTGACAGCGTATCCGATGGCTACACCTTC.

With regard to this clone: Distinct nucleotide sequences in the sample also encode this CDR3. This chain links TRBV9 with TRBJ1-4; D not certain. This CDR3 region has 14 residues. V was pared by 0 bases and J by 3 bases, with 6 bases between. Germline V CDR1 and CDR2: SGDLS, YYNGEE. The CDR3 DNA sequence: TGTGCCAGCAGCGTAGGGACTTCTAATGAAAAACTGTTTTTT. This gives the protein CASSVGTSNEKLFF.

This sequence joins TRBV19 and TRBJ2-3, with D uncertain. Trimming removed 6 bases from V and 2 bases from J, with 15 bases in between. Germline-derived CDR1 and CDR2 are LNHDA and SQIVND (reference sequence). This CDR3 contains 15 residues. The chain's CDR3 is CASSPYGPVTDTQYF. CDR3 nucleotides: TGTGCCAGTAGCCCCTATGGGCCAGTCACAGATACGCAGTATTTT.

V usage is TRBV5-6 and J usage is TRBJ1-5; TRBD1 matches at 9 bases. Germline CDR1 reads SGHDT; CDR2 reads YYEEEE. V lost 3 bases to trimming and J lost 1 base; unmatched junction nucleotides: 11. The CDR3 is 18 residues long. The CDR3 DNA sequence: TGTGCCAGCAGCTGGGGACAGGGCGGGCGGTGGAGCAATCAGCCCCAGCATTTT. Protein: CASSWGQGGRWSNQPQHF. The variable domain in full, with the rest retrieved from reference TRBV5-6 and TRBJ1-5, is DAGVTQSPTHLIKTRGQQVTLRCSPKSGHDTVSWYQQALGQGPQFIFQYYEEEERQRGNFPDRFSGHQFPNYSSELNVNALLLGDSALYLCASSWGQGGRWSNQPQHFGDGTRLSIL.

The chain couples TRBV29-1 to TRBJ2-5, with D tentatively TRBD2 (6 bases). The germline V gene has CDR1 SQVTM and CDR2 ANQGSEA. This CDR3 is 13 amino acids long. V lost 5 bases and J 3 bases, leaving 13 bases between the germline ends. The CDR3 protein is CSVRASVEETQYF. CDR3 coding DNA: TGCAGCGTTCGGGCTAGCGTGGAAGAGACCCAGTACTTC.

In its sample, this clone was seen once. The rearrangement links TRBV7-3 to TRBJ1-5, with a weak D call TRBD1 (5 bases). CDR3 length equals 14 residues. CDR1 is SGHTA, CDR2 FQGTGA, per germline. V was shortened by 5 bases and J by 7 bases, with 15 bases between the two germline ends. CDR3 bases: TGTGCCAGCAGCCAAGGAGGGGCAGGACAGCCCCAGCATTTT. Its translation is CASSQGGAGQPQHF.

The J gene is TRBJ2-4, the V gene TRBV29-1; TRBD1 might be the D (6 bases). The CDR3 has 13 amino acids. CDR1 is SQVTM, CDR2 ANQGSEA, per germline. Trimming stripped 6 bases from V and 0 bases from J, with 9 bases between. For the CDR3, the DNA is TGCAGCGTGGTGGACAGAGCCAAAAACATTCAGTACTTC. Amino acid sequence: CSVVDRAKNIQYF.

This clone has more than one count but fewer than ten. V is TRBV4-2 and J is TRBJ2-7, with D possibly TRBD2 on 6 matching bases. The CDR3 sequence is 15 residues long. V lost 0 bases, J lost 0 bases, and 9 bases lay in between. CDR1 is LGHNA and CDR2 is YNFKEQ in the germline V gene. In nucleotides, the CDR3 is TGTGCCAGCAGCCAAGATCACGGGAGCTCCTACGAGCAGTACTTC. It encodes CASSQDHGSSYEQYF.

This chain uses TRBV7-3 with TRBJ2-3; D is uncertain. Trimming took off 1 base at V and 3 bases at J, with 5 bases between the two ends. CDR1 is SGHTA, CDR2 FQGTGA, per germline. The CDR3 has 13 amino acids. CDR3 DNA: TGTGCCAGCAGCTTAAGTCAGACAGATACGCAGTATTTT. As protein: CASSLSQTDTQYF.

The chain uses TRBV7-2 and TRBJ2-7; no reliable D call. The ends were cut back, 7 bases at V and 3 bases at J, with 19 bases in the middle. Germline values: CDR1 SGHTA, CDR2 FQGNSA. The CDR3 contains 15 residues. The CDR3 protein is CASILNVGVGYEQYF. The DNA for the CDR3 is TGTGCCAGCATACTCAACGTCGGAGTCGGCTACGAGCAGTACTTC.

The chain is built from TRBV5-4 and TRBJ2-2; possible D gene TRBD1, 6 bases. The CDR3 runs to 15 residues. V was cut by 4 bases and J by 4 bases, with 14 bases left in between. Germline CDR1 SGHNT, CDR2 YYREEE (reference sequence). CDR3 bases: TGTGCCAGCAGCCAGGGGAAGGGAGTCACCGGGGAGCTGTTTTTT. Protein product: CASSQGKGVTGELFF.

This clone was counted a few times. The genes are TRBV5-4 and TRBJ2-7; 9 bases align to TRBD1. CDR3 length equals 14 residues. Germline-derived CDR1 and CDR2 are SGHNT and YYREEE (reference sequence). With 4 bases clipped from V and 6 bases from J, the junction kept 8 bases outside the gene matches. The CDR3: CASSLEQGAVEQYF. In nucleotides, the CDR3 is TGTGCCAGCAGCCTCGAACAGGGGGCAGTCGAGCAGTACTTC.

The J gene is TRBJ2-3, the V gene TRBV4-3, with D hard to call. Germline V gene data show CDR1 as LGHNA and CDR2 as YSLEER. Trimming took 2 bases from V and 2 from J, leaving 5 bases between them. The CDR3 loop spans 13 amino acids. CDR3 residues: CASSQTVTDTQYF. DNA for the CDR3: TGCGCCAGCAGCCAAACAGTCACAGATACGCAGTATTTT.

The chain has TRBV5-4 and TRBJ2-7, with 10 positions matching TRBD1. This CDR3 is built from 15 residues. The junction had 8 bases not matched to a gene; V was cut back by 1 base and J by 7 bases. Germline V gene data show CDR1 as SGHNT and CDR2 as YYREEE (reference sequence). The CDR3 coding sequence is TGTGCCAGCAGCTTGATATGGGACAGGGGAGATGAGCAGTACTTC. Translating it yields CASSLIWDRGDEQYF.

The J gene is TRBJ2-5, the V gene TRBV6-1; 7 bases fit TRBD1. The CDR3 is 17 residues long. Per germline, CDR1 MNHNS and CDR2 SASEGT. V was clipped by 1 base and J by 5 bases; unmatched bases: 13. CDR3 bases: TGTGCCAGCAGTGAAGAGACAGGGTGGGGCGATCGGGAGACCCAGTACTTC. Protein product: CASSEETGWGDRETQYF.

The CDR3 protein is CASSLGGRVMGTDTQYF. The CDR3 DNA follows: TGTGCCAGCAGCTTGGGCGGGAGGGTAATGGGAACAGATACGCAGTATTTT. The chain has TRBV5-6 and TRBJ2-3; 9 positions agree with TRBD2. Germline V gene data show CDR1 as SGHDT and CDR2 as YYEEEE. V gave up 0 bases and J gave up 3 bases; unmatched junction bases: 8. CDR3 length: 17 residues. The full variable domain, completed using reference TRBV5-6 and TRBJ2-3, is DAGVTQSPTHLIKTRGQQVTLRCSPKSGHDTVSWYQQALGQGPQFIFQYYEEEERQRGNFPDRFSGHQFPNYSSELNVNALLLGDSALYLCASSLGGRVMGTDTQYFGPGTRLTVL.

The CDR3 sequence: CASSLVMSSGANVLTF. In nucleotides, the CDR3 is TGTGCCAGCAGCTTGGTCATGAGCTCTGGGGCCAACGTCCTGACTTTC. The rearrangement joins TRBV5-4 to TRBJ2-6; D gene unclear. V was cut by 0 bases and J by 0 bases, with 7 bases left in between. The CDR3 loop spans 16 amino acids. Looked up from germline, CDR1 is SGHNT and CDR2 is YYREEE (reference sequence).

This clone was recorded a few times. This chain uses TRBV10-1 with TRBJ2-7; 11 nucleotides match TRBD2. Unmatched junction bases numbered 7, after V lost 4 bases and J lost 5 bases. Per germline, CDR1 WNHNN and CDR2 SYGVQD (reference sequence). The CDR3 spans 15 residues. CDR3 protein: CASSGRLAGGHEQYF. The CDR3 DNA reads TGCGCCAGCAGTGGTCGTCTAGCGGGAGGTCACGAGCAGTACTTC.

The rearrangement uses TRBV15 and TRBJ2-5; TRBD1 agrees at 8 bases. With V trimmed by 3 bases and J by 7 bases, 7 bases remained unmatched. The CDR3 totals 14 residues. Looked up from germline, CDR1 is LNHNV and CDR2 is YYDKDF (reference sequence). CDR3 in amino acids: CATSSLTGAVTQYF. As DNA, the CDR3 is TGTGCCACCAGCAGCCTGACAGGGGCGGTGACCCAGTACTTC.

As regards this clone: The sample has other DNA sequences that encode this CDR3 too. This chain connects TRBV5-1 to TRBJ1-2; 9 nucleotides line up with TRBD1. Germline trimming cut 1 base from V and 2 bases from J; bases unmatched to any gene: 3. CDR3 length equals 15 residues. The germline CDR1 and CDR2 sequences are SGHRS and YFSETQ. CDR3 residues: CASSLTGGENYGYTF. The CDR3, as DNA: TGCGCCAGCAGCTTGACAGGGGGCGAGAACTATGGCTACACCTTC.

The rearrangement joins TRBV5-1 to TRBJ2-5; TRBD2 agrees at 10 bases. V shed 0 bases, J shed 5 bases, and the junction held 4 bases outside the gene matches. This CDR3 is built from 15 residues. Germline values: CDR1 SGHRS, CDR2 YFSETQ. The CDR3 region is CASSLEASGSETQYF. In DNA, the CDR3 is TGCGCCAGCAGCTTGGAAGCTAGCGGGAGCGAGACCCAGTACTTC.

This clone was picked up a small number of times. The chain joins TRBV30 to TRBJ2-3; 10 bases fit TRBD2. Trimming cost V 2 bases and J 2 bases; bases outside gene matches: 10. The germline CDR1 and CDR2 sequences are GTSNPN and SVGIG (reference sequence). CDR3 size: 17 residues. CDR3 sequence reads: CAWSRLRLAGITDTQYF. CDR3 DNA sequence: TGTGCCTGGAGTCGCCTCAGACTAGCGGGCATCACAGATACGCAGTATTTT. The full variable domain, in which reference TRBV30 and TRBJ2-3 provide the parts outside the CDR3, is SQTIHQWPATLVQPVGSPLSLECTVEGTSNPNLYWYRQAAGRGLQLLFYSVGIGQISSEVPQNLSASRPQDRQFILSSKKLLLSDSGFYLCAWSRLRLAGITDTQYFGPGTRLTVL.

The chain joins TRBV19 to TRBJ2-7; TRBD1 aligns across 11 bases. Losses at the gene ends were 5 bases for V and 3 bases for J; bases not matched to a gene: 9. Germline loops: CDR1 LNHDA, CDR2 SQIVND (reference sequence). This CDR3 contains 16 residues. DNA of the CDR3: TGTGCCAGTAGTGCCGCGGGACAGGGGGAAGACTACGAGCAGTACTTC. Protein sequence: CASSAAGQGEDYEQYF.

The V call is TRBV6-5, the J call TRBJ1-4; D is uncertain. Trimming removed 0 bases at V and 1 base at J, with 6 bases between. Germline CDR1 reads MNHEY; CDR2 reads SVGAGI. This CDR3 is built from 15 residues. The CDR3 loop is CASSYSAGTNEKLFF. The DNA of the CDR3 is TGTGCCAGCAGTTACTCGGCAGGAACTAATGAAAAACTGTTTTTT.

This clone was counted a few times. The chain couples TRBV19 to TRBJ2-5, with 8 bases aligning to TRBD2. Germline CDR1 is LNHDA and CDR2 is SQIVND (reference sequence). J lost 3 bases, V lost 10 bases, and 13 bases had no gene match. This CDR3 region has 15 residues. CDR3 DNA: TGTGCCACGTCGGAGGCAAGCGGGAGCGAAGAGACCCAGTACTTC. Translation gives CATSEASGSEETQYF.

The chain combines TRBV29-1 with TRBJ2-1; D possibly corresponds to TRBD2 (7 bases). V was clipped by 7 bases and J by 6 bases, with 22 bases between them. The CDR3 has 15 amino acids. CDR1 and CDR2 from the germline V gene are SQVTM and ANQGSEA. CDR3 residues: CSGQGGGTVLNEQFF. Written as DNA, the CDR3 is TGCAGCGGGCAGGGAGGGGGGACGGTCCTCAATGAGCAGTTCTTC.